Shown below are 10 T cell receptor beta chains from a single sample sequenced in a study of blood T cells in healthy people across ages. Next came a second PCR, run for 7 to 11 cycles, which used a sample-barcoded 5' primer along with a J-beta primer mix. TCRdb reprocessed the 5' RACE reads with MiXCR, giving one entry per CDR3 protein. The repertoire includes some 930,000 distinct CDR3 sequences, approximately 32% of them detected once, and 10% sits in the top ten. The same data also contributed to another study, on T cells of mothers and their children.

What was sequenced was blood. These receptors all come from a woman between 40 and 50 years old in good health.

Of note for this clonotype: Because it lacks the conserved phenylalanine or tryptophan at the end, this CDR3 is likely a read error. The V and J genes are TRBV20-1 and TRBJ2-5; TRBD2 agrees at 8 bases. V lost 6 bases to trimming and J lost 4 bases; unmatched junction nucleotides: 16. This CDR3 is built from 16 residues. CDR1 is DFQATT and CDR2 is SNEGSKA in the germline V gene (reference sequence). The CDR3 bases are TGCAGTGCCCCCGGGGAGGCAGCGGGGGATTTAGAGACCCAGTACGTC. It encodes CSAPGEAAGDLETQYV.

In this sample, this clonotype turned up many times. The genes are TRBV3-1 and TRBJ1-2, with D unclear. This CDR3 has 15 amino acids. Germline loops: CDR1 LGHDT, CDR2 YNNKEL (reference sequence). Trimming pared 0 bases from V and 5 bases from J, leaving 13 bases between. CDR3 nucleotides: TGTGCCAGCAGCCAAGATGGGAGTCGATCATATGGCTACACCTTC. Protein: CASSQDGSRSYGYTF.

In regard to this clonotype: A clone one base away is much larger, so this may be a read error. CDR3 loop: CASSSAQGMVEQFF. As DNA, the CDR3 is TGTGCCAGCAGTTCCGCACAGGGTATGGTCGAGCAGTTCTTC. The rearrangement links TRBV6-5 to TRBJ2-1; D possibly corresponds to TRBD1 (6 bases). Trimming removed 4 bases from V and 10 bases from J, with 17 bases in between. This CDR3 spans 14 amino acids. Germline V lookup: CDR1 MNHEY, CDR2 SVGAGI.

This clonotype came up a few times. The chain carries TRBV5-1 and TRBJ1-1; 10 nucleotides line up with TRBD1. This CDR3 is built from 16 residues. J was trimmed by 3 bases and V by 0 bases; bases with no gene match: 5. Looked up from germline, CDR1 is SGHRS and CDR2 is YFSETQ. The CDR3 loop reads CASSLGGTGEYTEAFF. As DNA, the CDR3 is TGCGCCAGCAGCTTGGGGGGGACAGGGGAGTACACTGAAGCTTTCTTT. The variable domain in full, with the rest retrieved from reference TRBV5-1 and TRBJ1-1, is KAGVTQTPRYLIKTRGQQVTLSCSPISGHRSVSWYQQTPGQGLQFLFEYFSETQRNKGNFPGRFSGRQFSNSRSEMNVSTLELGDSALYLCASSLGGTGEYTEAFFGQGTRLTVV.

The CDR3 DNA reads as TGTGCCAGCAGCCAAGTGGCCCCCGGGACAGCCAATTCACCCCTCCACTTT. Translation: CASSQVAPGTANSPLHF. The chain joins TRBV14 to TRBJ1-6; 7 nucleotides match TRBD1. After removal of 1 base from V and 7 bases from J, the junction contained 10 bases not matched to a gene. Germline V gene sequence: CDR1 SGHDN, CDR2 FVKESK. The length of the CDR3 is 17 residues.

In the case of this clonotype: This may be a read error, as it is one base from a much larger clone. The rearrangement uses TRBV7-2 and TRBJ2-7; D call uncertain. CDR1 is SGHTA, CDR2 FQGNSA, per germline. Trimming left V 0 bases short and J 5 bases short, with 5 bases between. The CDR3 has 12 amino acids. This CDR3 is CASSLARHEQYF. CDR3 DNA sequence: TGTGCCAGCAGCTTAGCGAGGCACGAGCAGTACTTC.

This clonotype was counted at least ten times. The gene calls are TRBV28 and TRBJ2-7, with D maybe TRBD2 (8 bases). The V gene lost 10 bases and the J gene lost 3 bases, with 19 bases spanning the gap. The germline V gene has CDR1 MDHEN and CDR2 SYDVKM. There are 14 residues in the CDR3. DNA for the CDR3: TGTGCCACCCGCGGGGGGACAGCCATCTACGAGCAGTACTTC. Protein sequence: CATRGGTAIYEQYF. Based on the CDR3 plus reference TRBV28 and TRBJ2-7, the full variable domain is DVKVTQSSRYLVKRTGEKVFLECVQDMDHENMFWYRQDPGLGLRLIYFSYDVKMKEKGDIPEGYSVSREKKERFSLILESASTNQTSMYLCATRGGTAIYEQYFGPGTRLTVT.

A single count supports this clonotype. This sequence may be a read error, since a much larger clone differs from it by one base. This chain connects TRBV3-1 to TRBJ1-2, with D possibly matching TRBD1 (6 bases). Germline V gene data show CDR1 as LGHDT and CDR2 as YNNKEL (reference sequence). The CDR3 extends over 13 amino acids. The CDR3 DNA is TGTGCCGGCAGCCAACTAGCGCAGGGGGGCTACACCTTC. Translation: CAGSQLAQGGYTF.

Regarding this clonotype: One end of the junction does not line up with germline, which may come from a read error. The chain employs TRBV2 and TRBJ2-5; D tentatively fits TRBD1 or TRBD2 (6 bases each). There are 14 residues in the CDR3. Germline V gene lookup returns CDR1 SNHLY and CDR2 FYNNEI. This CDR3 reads CASSGGGAQETRYF. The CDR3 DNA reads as TGTGCCAGCAGCGGGGGCGGTGCCCAAGAGACCCGGTACTTC. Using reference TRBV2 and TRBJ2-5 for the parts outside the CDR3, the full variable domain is EPEVTQTPSHQVTQMGQEVILRCVPISNHLYFYWYRQILGQKVEFLVSFYNNEISEKSEIFDDQFSVERPDGSNFTLKIRSTKLEDSAMYFCASSGGGAQETRYFGPGTRLLVL.

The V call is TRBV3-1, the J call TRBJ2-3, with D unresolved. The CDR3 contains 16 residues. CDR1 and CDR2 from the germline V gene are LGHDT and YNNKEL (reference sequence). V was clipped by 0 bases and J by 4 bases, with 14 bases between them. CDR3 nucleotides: TGTGCCAGCAGCCAAGAGGCAGGAAGGTTTGCAGATACGCAGTATTTT. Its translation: CASSQEAGRFADTQYF.